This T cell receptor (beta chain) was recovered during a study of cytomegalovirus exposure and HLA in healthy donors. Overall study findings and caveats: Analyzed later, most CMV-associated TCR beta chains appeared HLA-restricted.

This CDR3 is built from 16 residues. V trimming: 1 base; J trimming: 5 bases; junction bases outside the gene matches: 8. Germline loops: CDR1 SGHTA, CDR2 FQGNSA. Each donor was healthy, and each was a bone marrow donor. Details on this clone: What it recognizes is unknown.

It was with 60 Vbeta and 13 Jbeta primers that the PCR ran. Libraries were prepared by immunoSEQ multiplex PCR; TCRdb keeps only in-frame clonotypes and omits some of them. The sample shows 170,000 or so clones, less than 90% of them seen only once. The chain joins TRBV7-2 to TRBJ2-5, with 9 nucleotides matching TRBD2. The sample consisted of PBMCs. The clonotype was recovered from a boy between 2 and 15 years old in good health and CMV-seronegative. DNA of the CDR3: TGTGCCAGCAGCTTAGTTGGCGGGAGGGCCATCGAGACCCAGTACTTC. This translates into CASSLVGGRAIETQYF.